This TCR beta chain was observed in a study of blood T cell repertoires in COVID-19. For the study at large: The United States, Italy and Spain were the sources of the acute and convalescent COVID-19 samples. The analysed material was cDNA or gDNA that came from T cells, B-cell-depleted T cells, or PBMCs.

The CDR3 spans 15 residues. The germline gives CDR1 LGHNA, CDR2 YNFKEQ. Trimming removed 1 base from V and 2 bases from J, with 11 bases in between. How the authors handled the data: Counts of nucleated cells, estimated from reference gene primer amplification, were obtained. Method: immunoSEQ multiplex PCR; TCRdb's copy keeps in-frame clones and lacks some. V and J calls and clone size are those listed in that table; D and trimming were worked out from the DNA. The sample contains 150,000 or so clones, about nine tenths of which appear only once. The sequencing sample was made of peripheral blood. This TCR was sampled from a human donor in a cohort sampled during active COVID-19. The chain couples TRBV4-2 to TRBJ1-2; D gene ambiguous. The CDR3 sequence is CASSQAQIENYGYTF. As DNA, the CDR3 is TGTGCCAGCAGCCAAGCACAGATTGAAAACTATGGCTACACCTTC.